Here is one T cell receptor (beta chain) with its context. Its specific antigen is unknown. Base qualities are missing; no much larger clone stands one base away. These data are taken from a study of cytomegalovirus exposure and HLA in healthy donors (dated by TCRdb to about 2017). As for the study more broadly: An earlier analysis of some 620 of the donors reported 276 Gb of sequence data and 95 million to 120 million unique TCR beta sequences obtained from approximately 180 million T cells. An early release covering approximately 600 HLA-typed donors comprised about 310 gigabases of sequencing data and some 79 million unique TCR sequences. Of the roughly 410 genotyped donors, over 80% were placed in the genetic ancestry cluster associated with self-reported Caucasian donors. The aim of the study was to test whether cataloging public T cell receptors could identify signatures of past pathogen exposure. The study used immunosequencing to profile the T cell repertoires of around 600 subjects and linked those repertoires to cytomegalovirus serostatus. Besides the first cohort of roughly 700 subjects, a separate validation cohort made up of around 120 different subjects was used. High-throughput TCR immunosequencing, statistical association of individual TCRs with disease status, and machine learning were combined to predict cytomegalovirus infection status. In a later analysis, previously published TCR beta repertoires from 600 to 850 donors were re-analyzed and high-resolution HLA genotyping was added so that TCR occurrence patterns could be studied. Rather than using new phenotypic data, the later analysis identified candidate immune exposures from TCR beta sequences and from how often those sequences occurred across donors. To decide whether each TCR beta V gene segment behaved as functional or pseudogenic, an earlier analysis of nearly 600 of the donors relied on high-throughput TCR beta sequencing. Alongside the repertoire data, information on donor age, sex, ethnicity and CMV serostatus was compiled. A later genetic analysis took genome-wide SNP genotypes for 398 of the 666 donors and used that subset as a discovery cohort. All discovery cohort repertoires had been generated on a single sequencing platform. Both class I and class II loci were covered by HLA typing, at four-digit resolution. Typing coverage differed by locus: A, B, C, DRB1 and DQB1 were typed in roughly 620-630 donors, DQA1 in 500 to 550, DPA1 in some 570, and DPB1 in 400 to 480. Several DR-DQ haplotypes were handled as single units for association and clustering because linkage in the cohort was strong. Among 300 to 500 genotyped donors of the cohort, an average of roughly 230,000 unique TCR beta nucleotide sequences was sequenced per donor, of which 15% to 20% were non-productive.

The cohort was made up of approximately 700 healthy bone marrow donors. At the time of sampling, every cohort member was nominally healthy, though immune exposures that went unrecorded were likely present. The donor was CMV seronegative and was included in the group of several hundred seronegative cohort members. A peripheral blood sample was collected from each donor, and TCR beta sequencing was performed on peripheral blood mononuclear cells. The Qiagen DNeasy Blood Extraction Kit was used to extract genomic DNA from the blood cell samples. Libraries were built with the immunoSEQ multiplex PCR assay. For the multiplex PCR, a mixture combining 60 forward primers for TCR Vbeta segments and 13 reverse primers for TCR Jbeta segments was used. The CDR3 region of rearranged TCR beta genes was amplified from genomic DNA with a multiplex PCR assay. On the Illumina HiSeq System, the amplified TCR beta libraries were sequenced as 87-base-pair reads. Per the authors' processing: In a later analysis, tens of millions of unique TCR beta chains were counted across the 500 to 700 repertoires, and approximately 11 million of these chains were shared by at least two donors. Raw reads were error-corrected and collapsed into unique sequences by a nearest-neighbor algorithm in which closely related sequences were merged to remove PCR and sequencing errors. Alignment of CDR3 sequences to IMGT reference sequences was used to assign V, D and J gene segments. Each retained sequence needed at least a six-nucleotide match to both a V gene segment and a J gene segment. Rearrangements were called productive when the CDR3 lacked stop codons and stayed in frame with V and J; all others were non-productive. Following IMGT convention, CDR3 was defined as the stretch from the second conserved V-encoded cysteine up to the conserved J-encoded phenylalanine. Sequences without an unambiguous match to a single V gene segment were excluded from the earlier analysis of 500 to 700 of the donors. An earlier analysis of about 590 of the donors classified V segments as functional when productive rearrangements were above 56.7% and as segregating when the standard deviation between donors was above 5%. A statistical classification framework was built to diagnose cytomegalovirus status from the catalog of TCR beta chain sequences. A later analysis assigned V and J genes by comparing TCR nucleotide sequences with IMGT/GENE-DB human TR gene sequences. The TCRdist pipeline was used in a later analysis to assign CDR3 sequences and most-parsimonious VDJ recombination scenarios. In a later analysis, each TCR beta chain was defined by its CDR3 amino acid sequence together with its V-gene family, and reads without a unique V-gene family were excluded. To address suspected cross-contamination and a sequencing artifact, a later analysis removed some 620 highly shared, low-generation-probability nucleotide sequences. In a later analysis, a clonal expansion index for each public chain was calculated from normalized within-repertoire ranks of inferred template counts. In a later analysis, generation probabilities were computed using a VDJ recombination model fitted to out-of-frame rearrangements, and the results were checked against IGoR. Hypergeometric tests were used in a later analysis to score TCR-TCR, TCR-HLA and TCR-CMV co-occurrence, with a repertoire-size bias correction applied to the TCR pairs. A later analysis estimated false discovery rates by permuting HLA or CMV assignments 20 times. A later analysis grouped co-occurring TCRs with DBSCAN, adding TCRdist sequence similarity when clustering within HLA-allele-positive subsets. Repertoires with fewer than 30,000 or more than 120,000 public chains were left out of co-occurrence clustering, as were four to six repertoires with anomalous nucleotide sharing. Here the immuneACCESS table is served through TCRdb, limited to in-frame sequences with V and J called. Missing clones are a known gap in these copies; in checked studies unresolved V genes cover under half, and the rest lacks a known reason. That table supplies the V and J calls and clone size; D and trimming were determined from the DNA. In all, the sample holds around 170,000 clones, and approximately 78% of those were seen once. The ten most abundant clones make up roughly 0.73% of the sample.

Here is what the overall study found, with its caveats: A later analysis found that most CMV-associated TCR beta chains appeared HLA-restricted, with HLA associations seemingly driven largely by CMV exposure. At a false discovery rate of 0.05, a later analysis linked some 17,000 TCR beta sequences to specific HLA alleles. An association between a missense DCLRE1C variant and V-gene and J-gene trimming of TCR beta chains was found in a later genetic analysis and replicated in an independent cohort. Sequencing depth was assumed to be roughly uniform across donors in the presence/absence analyses, though that assumption may not hold. According to a later genetic analysis, donors in an Asian-associated ancestry cluster had fewer N-insertions in productive TCRs than the approximately 650-donor mean. The sequencing pipeline was judged likely to have produced a cluster of highly shared sequence variants as a technical artifact. Only TCR beta chains were sequenced in this cohort, and the absence of alpha or paired-chain data limited detectable features. In vitro tests confirmed that a few of the cytomegalovirus-associated TCR beta chains recognize cytomegalovirus antigens. The study gave a list of 150 to 200 TCR beta chains associated with cytomegalovirus. An earlier analysis of 587 of the donors showed that most TCR beta V segments appeared in productive rearrangements either about 87% or about 30% of the time, which broadly matched IMGT annotations. In a later analysis, TCR association rates were found to vary across HLA loci, with the most associated TCRs seen for DRB1 alleles and the fewest for HLA-C alleles. Linkage disequilibrium might explain the correlated functional status among segregating V segments, but an unknown experimental factor could not be excluded. The earlier analysis of 587 of the donors excluded some 15 rarely observed V segments, including chromosome 9 orphons, because counts were too low. Most TCR sequences were seen in very few donors, while some public TCRs were found in many individuals. The classifier was reported to diagnose cytomegalovirus status with high specificity and sensitivity in both the original cohort and the validation cohort. Because some donors lacked HLA typing at each locus, the association tests relied only on the typed subset. A later analysis reported that several top co-occurrence clusters appeared linked to parvovirus B19, influenza, CMV and Epstein-Barr virus. CMV serostatus was the only immune exposure information available for the cohort. Assigning TCR associations to individual alleles was difficult when HLA alleles, especially DR and DQ, strongly co-occurred. A later analysis found that HLA-associated TCR beta chains were more clonally expanded and had lower generation probabilities than equally common non-associated chains. The authors suggested that the approach could potentially be extended to other disease states and immunological phenotypes. A further reported finding was that TCR beta sequences accurately predicted the HLA-A and HLA-B alleles for most subjects in the first cohort. Because the 87-base-pair reads could not distinguish some IMGT-functional V segments, including TRBV6-2 and TRBV6-3, those segments were excluded.

From the cysteine up to the phenylalanine, the CDR3 has a length of 16 residues. CDR3 DNA only is kept here, 48 bases in frame from base 1. CDR1 and CDR2, per the germline V gene, are SGHDT and YYEEEE. Compared with germline, V lacks 0 bases and J lacks 7 bases; bases without a gene match: 10. Specimen: PBMCs. This TCR derives from a woman between 18 and 29 years old in good health and CMV-seronegative. This sequence uses TRBV5-6 and TRBJ1-2, and 9 junction bases match TRBD1. In nucleotide form, the sequence is TGTGCCAGCAGCTTGGGTGGGAGGACAGGGGTTTCTGGCTACACCTTC. It is translated as CASSLGGRTGVSGYTF.